The 28 T cell receptor beta chains reported below all come from one sample, sequenced in a study. TCRdb reprocessed the 5' RACE reads with MiXCR, giving one entry per CDR3 protein. Found here are thousands of distinct CDR3 sequences, approximately 50% of them singletons; the top ten hold 6% to 7%. Treg sorting used a CD4+CD25+CD127-/low gate. The sequencing input was Tregs sorted from a lymph node. Receptor source: a female donor with breast cancer.

This clonotype has just a few counts. J is TRBJ1-2 and V is TRBV6-5, with D unclear. CDR1 is MNHEY and CDR2 is SVGAGI in the germline V gene. Trimming left V 4 bases short and J 6 bases short, with 3 bases between. The CDR3 length is 10 residues. The CDR3 loop reads CASSLNGYTF. The CDR3 DNA sequence: TGTGCCAGCAGTTTGAATGGCTACACCTTC.

This clonotype was observed a handful of times. The chain has TRBV4-3 and TRBJ2-1, with D hard to call. Trimming stripped 0 bases from V and 6 bases from J, with 9 bases between. CDR1 is LGHNA and CDR2 is YSLEER in the germline V gene. This CDR3 region has 14 residues. As DNA, the CDR3 is TGCGCCAGCAGCCAAGACGGCTTGCGCAATGAGCAGTTCTTC. This encodes CASSQDGLRNEQFF.

This clonotype turned up a few times. J is TRBJ1-1 and V is TRBV20-1, with a tentative D call TRBD1 (5 bases). The CDR3 sequence is 12 residues long. Germline CDR1 DFQATT, CDR2 SNEGSKA (reference sequence). V was cut by 6 bases and J by 6 bases, with 14 bases left in between. CDR3 amino acids: CSARTGRAEAFF. CDR3 in DNA: TGCAGTGCGAGAACGGGGCGGGCTGAAGCTTTCTTT.

Only a few counts were recorded for this clonotype. The V and J genes are TRBV4-2 and TRBJ2-1, with D possibly matching TRBD2 (5 bases). The germline CDR1 and CDR2 sequences are LGHNA and YNFKEQ. This CDR3 spans 16 amino acids. Trimming left V 1 base short and J 4 bases short, with 14 bases between. CDR3 bases: TGTGCCAGCAGCCAAGGTAGCAGCGGAGATTACAATGAGCAGTTCTTC. Translated, it gives CASSQGSSGDYNEQFF.

The V gene is TRBV4-3, the J gene TRBJ2-3; D may be TRBD2 (5 bases). CDR3 size: 15 residues. Trimming left V 0 bases short and J 4 bases short, with 11 bases between. Germline values: CDR1 LGHNA, CDR2 YSLEER. The CDR3 DNA reads TGCGCCAGCAGCCAAGATTTTAGTAGCGCAGATACGCAGTATTTT. This translates into CASSQDFSSADTQYF.

The rearrangement links TRBV7-2 to TRBJ2-1, with 8 bases fitting TRBD2. CDR1 is SGHTA and CDR2 is FQGNSA in the germline V gene. Trimming cost V 0 bases and J 2 bases; bases outside gene matches: 15. This CDR3 has 20 residues. CDR3 coding DNA: TGTGCCAGCAGCTTAGCGGGGGTAGCGGGATACACAAGAACCTACAATGAGCAGTTCTTC. Protein product: CASSLAGVAGYTRTYNEQFF.

This clonotype counts as medium-sized. The V and J genes are TRBV6-2 or TRBV6-3 and TRBJ2-7; no reliable D call. The length of the CDR3 is 15 residues. Between the trimmed V and J ends, which lost 0 bases and 6 bases, there was a span of 15 bases. CDR1 is MNHEY, CDR2 SVGEGT, per germline. This chain's CDR3 is CASSYSILTMVEQYV. CDR3 nucleotide sequence: TGTGCCAGCAGTTACTCGATACTCACGATGGTCGAGCAGTACGTC.

The chain employs TRBV12-3 or TRBV12-4 and TRBJ1-1; no clear D. V gave up 2 bases and J gave up 4 bases, with 8 bases separating them. The CDR3 runs 13 residues. CDR3 DNA sequence: TGTGCCAGCAGTTTATCGCAGGCCACTGAAGCTTTCTTT. Translation: CASSLSQATEAFF.

The chain has TRBV9 and TRBJ2-1, with D hard to call. The CDR3 length is 13 residues. V was pared by 0 bases and J by 8 bases, with 9 bases between. Per the germline V gene, CDR1 is SGDLS and CDR2 is YYNGEE. The CDR3 nucleotides read TGTGCCAGCAGCGTAGCGGCCGAGGATGAGCAGTTCTTC. This encodes CASSVAAEDEQFF.

This clonotype has more than one count but fewer than ten. The V call is TRBV10-3, the J call TRBJ2-1; D gene unclear. Between the trimmed V and J ends, which lost 4 bases and 8 bases, there was a span of 12 bases. The CDR3 has 13 residues. Germline CDR1 and CDR2: ENHRY and SYGVKD. CDR3 DNA: TGTGCCATCAGTGGACTCTCAGGCGATGAGCAGTTCTTC. Translated, it gives CAISGLSGDEQFF.

This clonotype came up a few times. The V and J genes are TRBV5-6 and TRBJ2-1, with 7 positions matching TRBD2. Unmatched junction bases numbered 14, after V lost 4 bases and J lost 4 bases. The CDR3 contains 17 residues. The germline gives CDR1 SGHDT, CDR2 YYEEEE. The CDR3 nucleotides read TGTGCCAGCAGCCCCATGAGTCCTAGCGGACAATACAATGAGCAGTTCTTC. Amino acids: CASSPMSPSGQYNEQFF. Combining the CDR3 with reference TRBV5-6 and TRBJ2-1 gives the whole variable domain DAGVTQSPTHLIKTRGQQVTLRCSPKSGHDTVSWYQQALGQGPQFIFQYYEEEERQRGNFPDRFSGHQFPNYSSELNVNALLLGDSALYLCASSPMSPSGQYNEQFFGPGTRLTVL.

This clonotype was detected a few times. This CDR3 reads CSAFQGVTDTQYF. The CDR3 DNA follows: TGCAGTGCTTTCCAGGGGGTCACAGATACGCAGTATTTT. The chain is built from TRBV20-1 and TRBJ2-3; TRBD1 matches 7 bases. CDR3 length: 13 amino acids. The V segment lost 5 bases and the J segment 2 bases; nucleotides outside the gene matches: 4. Germline CDR1 and CDR2: DFQATT and SNEGSKA (reference sequence).

The genes are TRBV20-1 and TRBJ2-1, with 7 nucleotides matching TRBD2. The CDR3 length is 11 residues. Germline V CDR1 and CDR2: DFQATT, SNEGSKA (reference sequence). V was clipped by 7 bases and J by 8 bases; unmatched bases: 5. CDR3 in DNA: TGCAGTGGGGGAGGGCCTGATGAGCAGTTCTTC. Its protein product is CSGGGPDEQFF.

The genes are TRBV7-6 and TRBJ2-3; D unclear. The CDR3 consists of 14 residues. Deletions cut 0 bases from V and 2 bases from J, with 6 bases between. Germline-derived CDR1 and CDR2 are SGHVS and FNYEAQ. CDR3 protein: CASSLASFTDTQYF. CDR3 DNA sequence: TGTGCCAGCAGCTTAGCCAGCTTCACAGATACGCAGTATTTT.

The V gene is TRBV7-2, the J gene TRBJ1-1; 7 bases line up with TRBD1. Germline V CDR1 and CDR2: SGHTA, FQGNSA. The length of the CDR3 is 15 residues. After removal of 4 bases from V and 0 bases from J, the junction contained 5 bases not matched to a gene. The CDR3 bases are TGTGCCAGCAGCTCCGTGACAGGGATGAACACTGAAGCTTTCTTT. As protein: CASSSVTGMNTEAFF. The entire variable domain, with the rest obtained from reference TRBV7-2 and TRBJ1-1, is as follows: GAGVSQSPSNKVTEKGKDVELRCDPISGHTALYWYRQSLGQGLEFLIYFQGNSAPDKSGLPSDRFSAERTGGSVSTLTIQRTQQEDSAVYLCASSSVTGMNTEAFFGQGTRLTVV.

This clonotype was seen only a few times. The chain uses TRBV7-8 and TRBJ2-1; D tentatively reads TRBD1 or TRBD2 (5 bases each). Germline assignment: CDR1 SGHVS and CDR2 FQNEAQ. The CDR3 contains 14 residues. Trimming took 5 bases from V and 5 from J, leaving 13 bases between them. CDR3 sequence (DNA): TGTGCCAGCAGCACCCCCGGGACCAACAATGAGCAGTTCTTC. Protein: CASSTPGTNNEQFF. The variable domain in full, with the rest retrieved from reference TRBV7-8 and TRBJ2-1, is GAGVSQSPRYKVAKRGQDVALRCDPISGHVSLFWYQQALGQGPEFLTYFQNEAQLDKSGLPSDRFFAERPEGSVSTLKIQRTQQEDSAVYLCASSTPGTNNEQFFGPGTRLTVL.

The chain links TRBV20-1 to TRBJ1-6; weak D call: TRBD1 (6 bases). Germline CDR1 DFQATT, CDR2 SNEGSKA (reference sequence). The CDR3 has 15 amino acids. Deletions cut 1 base from V and 8 bases from J, with 15 bases between. The CDR3 reads CSARVLGGYDSPLHF. The CDR3 nucleotides are TGCAGTGCTAGAGTCCTAGGGGGTTATGATTCACCCCTCCACTTT.

The sample holds a few counts of this clonotype. The chain is built from TRBV5-1 and TRBJ1-1; 10 nucleotides line up with TRBD1. Trimming at V came to 4 bases and at J to 5 bases, leaving 2 bases not matched to a gene. Germline V gives CDR1 SGHRS, CDR2 YFSETQ. The CDR3 contains 13 residues. Here the CDR3 DNA reads TGCGCCAGCAGCGCGGGACAGGGGACTGAAGCTTTCTTT. Translation: CASSAGQGTEAFF. The full variable domain, its missing parts supplied by reference TRBV5-1 and TRBJ1-1, is KAGVTQTPRYLIKTRGQQVTLSCSPISGHRSVSWYQQTPGQGLQFLFEYFSETQRNKGNFPGRFSGRQFSNSRSEMNVSTLELGDSALYLCASSAGQGTEAFFGQGTRLTVV.

The V and J genes are TRBV18 and TRBJ1-5; D may be TRBD1 (5 bases). Germline V gives CDR1 KGHSH, CDR2 LQKENI. The CDR3 runs 14 residues. The V and J ends lost 3 bases and 1 base respectively, with 7 bases between them. Here the CDR3 reads CASSPGGSNQPQHF. As DNA, the CDR3 is TGTGCCAGCTCACCCGGGGGAAGCAATCAGCCCCAGCATTTT.

CDR3 sequence: CASSRQAEAYEQYF. The CDR3 DNA sequence: TGCGCCAGCAGCCGACAAGCGGAAGCCTACGAGCAGTACTTC. V usage is TRBV4-1 and J usage is TRBJ2-7, with D possibly being TRBD2 (5 bases). The V gene's germline CDR1 is MGHRA and CDR2 YSYEKL. This CDR3 has 14 amino acids. V dropped 4 bases and J dropped 2 bases, with 12 bases sitting between them.

This clonotype was observed a handful of times. The rearrangement links TRBV12-3 or TRBV12-4 to TRBJ2-1; 11 bases match TRBD2. V lost 10 bases to trimming and J lost 3 bases; unmatched junction nucleotides: 14. The CDR3 extends over 17 amino acids. Written as DNA, the CDR3 is TGTGCCATCGATGGGGTCCCTGGGACTAGCGGCTACAATGAGCAGTTCTTC. It yields the protein CAIDGVPGTSGYNEQFF.

This clonotype was detected a few times. This sequence joins TRBV12-3 or TRBV12-4 and TRBJ1-5; D may be TRBD1 (5 bases). This CDR3 has 13 residues. V lost 5 bases to trimming and J lost 6 bases, with 11 bases between them. CDR3 sequence reads: CASSGRVLQPQHF. The CDR3 DNA is TGTGCCAGCAGTGGCAGGGTACTTCAGCCCCAGCATTTT.

This clonotype was counted only a few times. V is TRBV12-3 or TRBV12-4 and J is TRBJ1-2, with 7 bases matching TRBD1. This CDR3 is built from 13 residues. The V and J ends lost 4 bases and 4 bases, in that order; junction bases with no gene match: 3. The CDR3 region is CASSSTGAYGYTF. CDR3 in DNA: TGTGCCAGCAGTTCAACAGGGGCCTATGGCTACACCTTC.

The rearrangement joins TRBV5-6 to TRBJ2-7; 10 bases agree with TRBD1. Losses at the gene ends were 1 base for V and 4 bases for J; bases not matched to a gene: 8. CDR1 and CDR2 from the germline V gene are SGHDT and YYEEEE. The CDR3 is made up of 16 amino acids. The CDR3 DNA is TGTGCCAGCAGCTTGCCAGGGACAGGGGCTATTTACGAGCAGTACTTC. Protein: CASSLPGTGAIYEQYF.

In this sample, this clonotype turned up a few times. The genes are TRBV20-1 and TRBJ1-2; no firm D call. CDR1 is DFQATT, CDR2 SNEGSKA, per germline (reference sequence). This CDR3 spans 15 amino acids. V gave up 5 bases and J gave up 5 bases, with 21 bases separating them. CDR3 sequence: CSAALSAHGPYGYTF. The CDR3 DNA reads as TGCAGTGCTGCCCTGTCGGCCCATGGGCCATATGGCTACACCTTC.

The chain joins TRBV7-6 to TRBJ1-1; 7 bases map to TRBD1. V was clipped by 4 bases and J by 3 bases; unmatched bases: 2. Germline values: CDR1 SGHVS, CDR2 FNYEAQ. There are 13 residues in the CDR3. The CDR3: CASSSQGDTEAFF. The CDR3 DNA reads as TGTGCCAGCAGCTCTCAGGGGGACACTGAAGCTTTCTTT.

This chain uses TRBV20-1 with TRBJ1-2; TRBD1 might be the D (6 bases). V lost 0 bases and J lost 8, with 22 bases in between. This CDR3 comprises 16 residues. Germline V gene data show CDR1 as DFQATT and CDR2 as SNEGSKA (reference sequence). The CDR3 DNA is TGCAGTGCTAGAGAACCAATCCAAAGGAGGGGGGACGGCTACACCTTC. It specifies CSAREPIQRRGDGYTF.

V is TRBV20-1 and J is TRBJ2-7, with 7 nucleotides matching TRBD2. This CDR3 has 13 amino acids. V was clipped by 3 bases and J by 0 bases; unmatched bases: 2. CDR1 is DFQATT, CDR2 SNEGSKA, per germline (reference sequence). CDR3 residues: CSASGLDSYEQYV. The CDR3 nucleotides are TGCAGTGCTAGCGGACTAGACTCCTACGAGCAGTACGTC.